This T cell receptor beta chain was captured by sequencing in a study of Graves' ophthalmopathy and Graves' hyperthyroidism. Study information: Hyperthyroidism showing no ophthalmopathy within 18 months of follow-up was stable. The study, taken as a whole, reports: In predicting ophthalmopathy progression, the model reached roughly 69% sensitivity and roughly 75% specificity.

Looked up from germline, CDR1 is SGHAT and CDR2 is FQNNGV. CDR3 length: 15 amino acids. V dropped 5 bases and J dropped 1 base, with 12 bases sitting between them. Amplified material comprised TCR beta CDR3 regions derived from RNA transcripts. RT-PCR in the first round used HTBI primers; a second-round multiplex PCR followed. TCRdb recomputed calls from the multiplex PCR reads with MiXCR, one row per CDR3 protein. The sample includes approximately 1.2 million distinct CDR3 sequences, about 35% of them seen just once. On this clonotype itself: Its antigen remains unknown.

The authors diagnosed from clinical symptoms, serum thyroxine, TRAb, thyroid ultrasound and orbital computed tomography. The chain links TRBV11-2 to TRBJ1-3; D perhaps matches TRBD1 (6 bases). This sequence was found in an adult man with Graves' hyperthyroidism. Material: peripheral blood or thyroid tissue (not recorded which). CDR3 in amino acids: CASSLGTLSGNTIYF. CDR3 DNA sequence: TGTGCCAGCAGCCTAGGGACATTATCTGGAAACACCATATATTTT.